Each of the 16 T cell receptor beta chains below was sequenced from the same sample in a study of cytomegalovirus exposure and HLA in healthy donors. TCRdb's copy holds only in-frame clones and misses some; the assay was immunoSEQ multiplex PCR. The sample lists roughly 64,000 clones, around 95% occurring once. The sample taken for sequencing was PBMCs. The source of these receptors is a young woman in good health and CMV-seropositive.

The rearrangement uses TRBV6-5 and TRBJ1-2; 10 nucleotides agree with TRBD1. The CDR3 has 14 residues. V lost 6 bases to trimming and J lost 8 bases; unmatched junction nucleotides: 9. Germline V CDR1 and CDR2: MNHEY, SVGAGI. The CDR3 nucleotides are TGTGCCAGCAGGATAGACAGGGGGCCCGAGGGCTACACCTTC. Protein product: CASRIDRGPEGYTF.

V gene TRBV15 combines with J gene TRBJ2-7, with 8 bases aligning to TRBD1. From germline, CDR1 is LNHNV and CDR2 YYDKDF (reference sequence). This CDR3 has 14 amino acids. J gave up 2 bases and V 0 bases, and 0 bases lay outside the gene matches. The CDR3 sequence: CATSRDRGPYEQYF. The CDR3, as DNA: TGTGCCACCAGCAGAGACAGGGGGCCCTACGAGCAGTACTTC.

The rearrangement uses TRBV29-1 and TRBJ2-1, with 14 nucleotides matching TRBD2. Trimming removed 6 bases from V and 2 bases from J; junction bases left unmatched: 15. The CDR3 loop spans 19 amino acids. Per germline, CDR1 SQVTM and CDR2 ANQGSEA. The CDR3 loop is CSVEPQPPTSGRAYNEQFF. CDR3 in DNA: TGCAGCGTCGAACCCCAACCCCCGACTAGCGGGAGGGCCTACAATGAGCAGTTCTTC.

This chain links TRBV28 with TRBJ1-2, with 11 bases lining up with TRBD1. Trimming removed 4 bases from V and 7 bases from J; junction bases left unmatched: 8. Germline V gives CDR1 MDHEN, CDR2 SYDVKM. CDR3 size: 15 residues. The CDR3 loop reads CASSSTPDRGLGYTF. For the CDR3, the DNA is TGTGCCAGCAGTTCTACACCGGACAGGGGGCTTGGCTACACCTTC.

The chain is built from TRBV6-1 and TRBJ1-5; D possibly corresponds to TRBD1 (5 bases). The germline CDR1 and CDR2 sequences are MNHNS and SASEGT. V lost 5 bases, J lost 1 base, and 12 bases lay in between. The CDR3 length is 15 residues. The CDR3 nucleotides read TGTGCCAGCAGTCAAACGGGGGGAAGCAATCAGCCCCAGCATTTT. Encoded protein: CASSQTGGSNQPQHF.

This clone has only one observation. CDR3 nucleotide sequence: TGTGCCAGCAGCCTATCGAGTTCTACTGAAGCTTTCTTT. It codes for CASSLSSSTEAFF. The J gene is TRBJ1-1, the V gene TRBV14; no clear D. The CDR3 is 13 residues long. Looked up from germline, CDR1 is SGHDN and CDR2 is FVKESK. V was shortened by 4 bases and J by 5 bases, with 11 bases between the two germline ends.

The rearrangement links TRBV19 to TRBJ2-1; weak D call: TRBD2 (6 bases). The CDR3 totals 14 residues. Per the germline V gene, CDR1 is LNHDA and CDR2 is SQIVND (reference sequence). V gave up 5 bases and J gave up 7 bases, with 15 bases separating them. The chain's CDR3 is CASSPPGGGNEQFF. The CDR3 coding sequence is TGTGCCAGTAGTCCTCCCGGTGGGGGGAATGAGCAGTTCTTC.

This clone came up once. The chain combines TRBV7-2 with TRBJ1-2, with D unclear. CDR1 is SGHTA and CDR2 is FQGNSA in the germline V gene. CDR3 length: 13 amino acids. V was clipped by 1 base and J by 3 bases, with 6 bases between them. For the CDR3, the DNA is TGTGCCAGCAGCTTAGAATACTACTATGGCTACACCTTC. Translated: CASSLEYYYGYTF.

The V gene is TRBV28, the J gene TRBJ2-6; no definite D call. Trimming shortened V by 2 bases and J by 0 bases, and 14 bases separated the two germline ends. This CDR3 spans 18 amino acids. Germline V gene sequence: CDR1 MDHEN, CDR2 SYDVKM. The CDR3 is CASSLIGALPSGANVLTF. As DNA, the CDR3 is TGTGCCAGCAGTTTAATAGGAGCCCTACCCTCTGGGGCCAACGTCCTGACTTTC. Full variable domain (outside the CDR3, taken from reference TRBV28 and TRBJ2-6): DVKVTQSSRYLVKRTGEKVFLECVQDMDHENMFWYRQDPGLGLRLIYFSYDVKMKEKGDIPEGYSVSREKKERFSLILESASTNQTSMYLCASSLIGALPSGANVLTFGAGSRLTVL.

The V call is TRBV9, the J call TRBJ2-2, with D uncertain. CDR1 and CDR2 (germline): SGDLS, YYNGEE. Trimming removed 5 bases from V and 0 bases from J, with 14 bases in between. CDR3 length: 16 amino acids. The CDR3 region is CASSDEVETNTGELFF. The CDR3 DNA is TGTGCCAGCAGTGATGAGGTCGAGACGAACACCGGGGAGCTGTTTTTT.

The chain couples TRBV19 to TRBJ2-5; TRBD2 matches 8 bases. Germline values: CDR1 LNHDA, CDR2 SQIVND (reference sequence). The J segment lost 5 bases and the V segment lost 5 bases, leaving 10 bases of the junction unmatched. CDR3 length equals 15 residues. CDR3 sequence (DNA): TGTGCCAGTAGTTCCAGGACTAGCCTATCGGAGACCCAGTACTTC. Translated: CASSSRTSLSETQYF.

The rearrangement uses TRBV7-2 and TRBJ2-7, with TRBD2 matching over 8 bases. The germline gives CDR1 SGHTA, CDR2 FQGNSA. This CDR3 is 17 amino acids long. The ends lost 2 bases at V and 0 bases at J; junction bases unmatched: 9. CDR3 residues: CASSLKPLAGPSYEQYF. CDR3 in DNA: TGTGCCAGCAGCTTAAAGCCTTTAGCGGGGCCCTCCTACGAGCAGTACTTC. Drawing the rest from reference TRBV7-2 and TRBJ2-7, the complete variable domain is GAGVSQSPSNKVTEKGKDVELRCDPISGHTALYWYRQSLGQGLEFLIYFQGNSAPDKSGLPSDRFSAERTGGSVSTLTIQRTQQEDSAVYLCASSLKPLAGPSYEQYFGPGTRLTVT.

The rearrangement joins TRBV27 to TRBJ1-4; D remains ambiguous. Germline V lookup: CDR1 MNHEY, CDR2 SMNVEV (reference sequence). Trimming shortened V by 4 bases and J by 2 bases, and 5 bases separated the two germline ends. The CDR3 totals 13 residues. The CDR3: CASSWQTNEKLFF. The CDR3 nucleotides are TGTGCCAGCAGTTGGCAGACTAATGAAAAACTGTTTTTT.

V gene TRBV9 combines with J gene TRBJ2-1; the D is unclear. The length of the CDR3 is 16 residues. CDR1 is SGDLS, CDR2 YYNGEE, per germline. Trimming shortened V by 0 bases and J by 7 bases, and 17 bases separated the two germline ends. Here the CDR3 DNA reads TGTGCCAGCAGCGTAGGCGTAGTCCCGCCGTATAATGAGCAGTTCTTC. It yields the protein CASSVGVVPPYNEQFF.

The rearrangement links TRBV13 to TRBJ2-3; perhaps TRBD1 as D (5 bases). This CDR3 region has 12 residues. V was trimmed by 1 base and J by 15 bases, leaving 14 bases between them. Germline values: CDR1 PRHDT, CDR2 FYEKMQ (reference sequence). The CDR3 DNA reads as TGTGCCAGCAGCTTAGAGGGGAAACCATTCTATTTT. Encoded protein: CASSLEGKPFYF. The full variable domain, rest sourced from reference TRBV13 and TRBJ2-3, is AAGVIQSPRHLIKEKRETATLKCYPIPRHDTVYWYQQGPGQDPQFLISFYEKMQSDKGSIPDRFSAQQFSDYHSELNMSSLELGDSALYFCASSLEGKPFYFGPGTRLTVL.

The chain uses TRBV12-2 and TRBJ2-6; TRBD2, the D gene given by the table, was not confirmed from the DNA. TRBV12-2 is an annotated pseudogene. The CDR3 is 23 amino acids. In DNA form, the CDR3 reads TGTGCAAGTCGCCACTCCATTCCCGCTCAGAGTAGGATTCGGGGATCTGGGGCCAACGTCCTGACTTTC. This codes for CASRHSIPAQSRIRGSGANVLTF.